Shown below are 29 T cell receptor beta chains from a single sample sequenced in a study of blood T cell repertoires in COVID-19. Profiled with immunoSEQ multiplex PCR; TCRdb holds only in-frame clones, not every one. The data hold about 260,000 clones, with about 81% observed a single time. The sequenced material came from PBMCs or T cells enriched from blood (not recorded which). These TCRs come from a man aged 30 to 39 with acute COVID-19.

The chain employs TRBV5-5 and TRBJ1-3, with D perhaps TRBD1 (5 bases). The CDR3 runs 17 residues. Germline assignment: CDR1 SGHKS and CDR2 YYEKEE (reference sequence). V lost 2 bases and J 0 bases, leaving 15 bases between the germline ends. The CDR3 here is CASSLRHGGDSGNTIYF. The CDR3 region has the DNA TGTGCCAGCAGCTTAAGGCACGGAGGGGACTCTGGAAACACCATATATTTT.

This clone was counted once. The gene calls are TRBV11-3 and TRBJ2-7, with 8 bases matching TRBD1. Germline assignment: CDR1 SGHNT and CDR2 YENEEA. V trimming: 4 bases; J trimming: 6 bases; junction bases outside the gene matches: 23. The CDR3 covers 19 residues. CDR3 sequence: CASSSGAWDRPGRSSEQYV. In DNA, the CDR3 is TGTGCCAGCAGCTCGGGGGCATGGGACAGGCCCGGTCGGTCGAGCGAGCAGTACGTC.

This chain joins TRBV12-1 and TRBJ1-6; the table's D gene call, TRBD1, was not cross checked with the DNA. TRBV12-1 is marked as a pseudogene. The CDR3 sequence is 17 residues long. The CDR3 loop is CASSRIKQGPYNSPLHF. The CDR3 coding sequence is TGTGCCAGCAGCCGGATAAAACAGGGCCCATATAATTCACCCCTCCACTTT.

The chain joins TRBV20-1 to TRBJ2-7; TRBD2 matches 10 bases. Germline CDR1 is DFQATT and CDR2 is SNEGSKA (reference sequence). J was trimmed by 3 bases and V by 3 bases; bases with no gene match: 11. This CDR3 region has 16 residues. The CDR3 DNA is TGCAGTGCTAGTTCACGGACTAGCGGAGGAAACTACGAGCAGTACGTC. This sequence encodes CSASSRTSGGNYEQYV.

This sequence joins TRBV14 and TRBJ2-5, with 10 positions matching TRBD2. The CDR3 is 17 amino acids. The ends lost 4 bases at V and 1 base at J; junction bases unmatched: 9. The germline CDR1 and CDR2 sequences are SGHDN and FVKESK. Here the CDR3 reads CASSLLAGALVQETQYF. The CDR3 coding sequence is TGTGCCAGCAGCCTTCTAGCGGGGGCGTTGGTCCAAGAGACCCAGTACTTC.

The chain links TRBV19 to TRBJ2-1; TRBD2 matches 10 bases. This CDR3 region has 17 residues. The germline V gene has CDR1 LNHDA and CDR2 SQIVND (reference sequence). V was pared by 3 bases and J by 5 bases, with 10 bases of the junction left unmatched. The chain's CDR3 is CASSMVAGLAGDNEQFF. The DNA for the CDR3 is TGTGCCAGTAGTATGGTCGCCGGGCTAGCGGGAGACAATGAGCAGTTCTTC.

The CDR3 here is CASSQQGAPGELFF. The CDR3 DNA reads as TGTGCCAGCAGCCAGCAGGGGGCGCCCGGGGAGCTGTTTTTT. J is TRBJ2-2 and V is TRBV5-4; TRBD1 agrees at 8 bases. The CDR3 has 14 residues. Germline assignment: CDR1 SGHNT and CDR2 YYREEE (reference sequence). V lost 4 bases and J lost 6; bases outside the gene matches: 5.

This chain links TRBV3-1 (or the pseudogene TRBV3-2) with TRBJ1-2; D is perhaps TRBD1 (6 bases). CDR1 is LGHDT, CDR2 YNNKEL, per germline (reference sequence). V shed 2 bases and J shed 7 bases, with 14 bases lying between them. The CDR3 spans 14 residues. The CDR3 loop reads CASSQLNRDSGYTF. The CDR3 DNA follows: TGTGCCAGCAGCCAACTGAACAGGGATTCTGGCTACACCTTC.

The chain carries TRBV6-2 or TRBV6-3 and TRBJ1-1; D not resolved. V was cut by 8 bases and J by 1 base, with 17 bases left in between. CDR1 MNHEY and CDR2 SVGEGT come from the germline V gene. The CDR3 consists of 15 residues. Here the CDR3 reads CASRRWRDGNTEAFF. For the CDR3, the DNA is TGTGCCAGCCGCCGTTGGAGGGATGGGAACACTGAAGCTTTCTTT.

This chain connects TRBV19 to TRBJ1-2; TRBD1 matches 9 bases. Germline CDR1 reads LNHDA; CDR2 reads SQIVND (reference sequence). J was trimmed by 8 bases and V by 7 bases; bases with no gene match: 8. The CDR3 has 13 amino acids. CDR3 residues: CASTPDRGRGYTF. In DNA, the CDR3 is TGTGCCAGTACCCCGGACAGGGGAAGGGGCTACACCTTC.

V usage is TRBV19 and J usage is TRBJ2-3; D perhaps matches TRBD1 (6 bases). CDR3 length: 14 residues. The germline V gene encodes CDR1 LNHDA and CDR2 SQIVND (reference sequence). V lost 4 bases and J 5 bases, leaving 13 bases between the germline ends. In DNA form, the CDR3 reads TGTGCCAGTAGTACCCAAACAGGGATAGATACGCAGTATTTT. Residues: CASSTQTGIDTQYF.

The V and J genes are TRBV3-1 (or the pseudogene TRBV3-2) and TRBJ1-6; D is undetermined. This CDR3 has 14 residues. Trimming left V 3 bases short and J 10 bases short, with 13 bases between. Germline-derived CDR1 and CDR2 are LGHDT and YNNKEL (reference sequence). Written as DNA, the CDR3 is TGTGCCAGCAGCCACCCCCGAGGGCTCTCACCCCTCCACTTT. Amino acid sequence: CASSHPRGLSPLHF.

The chain employs TRBV18 and TRBJ2-3; TRBD2 is a possible D gene (6 bases). The CDR3 spans 14 residues. The germline V and J ends were trimmed by 2 bases and 5 bases, with 11 bases remaining between them. Germline assignment: CDR1 KGHSH and CDR2 LQKENI. The CDR3 nucleotides are TGTGCCAGCTCACCATCGGCTAGCGAAGATACGCAGTATTTT. It specifies CASSPSASEDTQYF.

The chain combines TRBV24-1 with TRBJ1-2; D gene uncertain. Germline CDR1 and CDR2: KGHDR and SFDVKD. Trimming took off 4 bases at V and 3 bases at J, with 14 bases between the two ends. CDR3 length equals 15 residues. The CDR3, as DNA: TGTGCCACCAGTGACCCGAGCGGGGTTGACTATGGCTACACCTTC. It yields the protein CATSDPSGVDYGYTF.

The chain couples TRBV4-2 to TRBJ1-4, with D possibly TRBD1 on 5 matching bases. The V end lost 6 bases, the J end lost 0 bases, and 11 bases lay between the germline ends. The CDR3 is made up of 15 amino acids. The germline gives CDR1 LGHNA, CDR2 YNFKEQ. The CDR3: CASRGGTATNEKLFF. The CDR3 region has the DNA TGTGCCAGCAGAGGAGGGACGGCAACTAATGAAAAACTGTTTTTT.

The chain carries TRBV30 and TRBJ2-2; tentatively, D is TRBD1 (6 bases). The germline V gene has CDR1 GTSNPN and CDR2 SVGIG (reference sequence). The CDR3 covers 16 residues. V dropped 0 bases and J dropped 4 bases, with 15 bases sitting between them. CDR3 sequence: CAWSVLGGGLTGELFF. CDR3 nucleotides: TGTGCCTGGAGTGTACTTGGGGGCGGCCTCACCGGGGAGCTGTTTTTT. The full variable domain, completed using reference TRBV30 and TRBJ2-2, is SQTIHQWPATLVQPVGSPLSLECTVEGTSNPNLYWYRQAAGRGLQLLFYSVGIGQISSEVPQNLSASRPQDRQFILSSKKLLLSDSGFYLCAWSVLGGGLTGELFFGEGSRLTVL.

This chain links TRBV7-3 with TRBJ2-1, with no clear D. V lost 1 base, J lost 6 bases, and 10 bases lay in between. Germline CDR1 and CDR2: SGHTA and FQGTGA. This CDR3 contains 14 residues. The DNA of the CDR3 is TGTGCCAGCAGCTTAAACCCTACCGTCAATGAGCAGTTCTTC. This codes for CASSLNPTVNEQFF.

The chain employs TRBV12-3 or TRBV12-4 and TRBJ1-2; the D is unclear. This CDR3 has 11 residues. V was clipped by 4 bases and J by 8 bases, with 8 bases between them. CDR3 nucleotides: TGTGCCAGCAGTTACTTGGGCGGCTACACCTTC. This gives the protein CASSYLGGYTF.

The chain joins TRBV3-1 (or the pseudogene TRBV3-2) to TRBJ2-1, with a possible D match to TRBD2 (5 bases). The ends were cut back, 0 bases at V and 5 bases at J, with 8 bases in the middle. The CDR3 consists of 14 residues. From germline, CDR1 is LGHDT and CDR2 YNNKEL (reference sequence). Here the CDR3 reads CASSQDQTNNEQFF. DNA for the CDR3: TGTGCCAGCAGCCAAGATCAGACTAACAATGAGCAGTTCTTC.

This chain links TRBV24-1 with TRBJ2-1; 13 positions agree with TRBD2. The J segment lost 7 bases and the V segment lost 3 bases, leaving 8 bases of the junction unmatched. Germline V lookup: CDR1 KGHDR, CDR2 SFDVKD. This CDR3 contains 17 residues. CDR3 region: CATSDAEGLAGINEQFF. In DNA, the CDR3 is TGTGCCACCAGTGATGCAGAGGGACTAGCGGGAATAAATGAGCAGTTCTTC.

V gene TRBV30 combines with J gene TRBJ1-6; tentatively, D is TRBD1 (5 bases). From germline, CDR1 is GTSNPN and CDR2 SVGIG (reference sequence). Trimming left V 1 base short and J 7 bases short, with 17 bases between. This CDR3 is 16 amino acids long. The CDR3 loop reads CAWSGQGGGRNSPLHF. The CDR3 region has the DNA TGTGCCTGGAGTGGGCAGGGCGGGGGGAGAAATTCACCCCTCCACTTT.

The chain employs TRBV2 and TRBJ2-5; D ambiguous. This CDR3 spans 13 amino acids. CDR1 SNHLY and CDR2 FYNNEI come from the germline V gene. The ends were cut back, 7 bases at V and 2 bases at J, with 11 bases in the middle. The DNA of the CDR3 is TGTGCCAGCAATGTAAACAGACAAGAGACCCAGTACTTC. This encodes CASNVNRQETQYF.

This clone appeared a single time. CDR3 in amino acids: CASSLRGLPNEQFF. The CDR3 nucleotides read TGTGCCAGCAGTTTACGGGGTCTACCGAATGAGCAGTTCTTC. This sequence joins TRBV27 and TRBJ2-1; tentative D call: TRBD2 (5 bases). Germline CDR1 is MNHEY and CDR2 is SMNVEV (reference sequence). This CDR3 contains 14 residues. The V gene lost 2 bases and the J gene lost 7 bases, with 12 bases spanning the gap.

This rearrangement joins TRBV6-2 or TRBV6-3 to TRBJ2-1, with 9 bases aligning to TRBD2. CDR3 length equals 15 residues. CDR1 and CDR2 from the germline V gene are MNHEY and SVGEGT. J was trimmed by 0 bases and V by 5 bases; bases with no gene match: 2. CDR3 DNA: TGTGCCAGCAGTCATAGCGGGAGCTCCTACAATGAGCAGTTCTTC. It yields the protein CASSHSGSSYNEQFF.

This clone occurred a few times. V gene TRBV9 combines with J gene TRBJ1-2; D is undetermined. The ends were cut back, 3 bases at V and 4 bases at J, with 16 bases in the middle. Germline V CDR1 and CDR2: SGDLS, YYNGEE. The CDR3 spans 15 residues. The CDR3 coding sequence is TGTGCCAGCAGCGCCGGGTCACACGGAGGCTATGGCTACACCTTC. It codes for CASSAGSHGGYGYTF.

This rearrangement joins TRBV19 to TRBJ2-5, with TRBD2 identical over 8 bases. The CDR3 extends over 14 amino acids. V lost 4 bases, J lost 4 bases, and 5 bases stayed unmatched. Germline CDR1 LNHDA, CDR2 SQIVND (reference sequence). The CDR3 DNA reads as TGTGCCAGTAGTAATACGGGGGGGACAGAGACCCAGTACTTC. Residues: CASSNTGGTETQYF. Using reference TRBV19 and TRBJ2-5 for the parts outside the CDR3, the full variable domain is DGGITQSPKYLFRKEGQNVTLSCEQNLNHDAMYWYRQDPGQGLRLIYYSQIVNDFQKGDIAEGYSVSREKKESFPLTVTSAQKNPTAFYLCASSNTGGTETQYFGPGTRLLVL.

The chain uses TRBV7-2 and TRBJ2-3; TRBD1 might be the D (6 bases). The CDR3 has 15 amino acids. Trimming cost V 6 bases and J 0 bases, with 13 bases left between them. Germline V gene sequence: CDR1 SGHTA, CDR2 FQGNSA. The CDR3 DNA sequence: TGTGCCAGCAGGAGTAACAGGGTTAGCACAGATACGCAGTATTTT. Its protein is CASRSNRVSTDTQYF.

J is TRBJ2-1 and V is TRBV7-9, with unresolved D. CDR3 length equals 12 residues. Between the trimmed V and J ends, which lost 1 base and 7 bases, there was a span of 5 bases. Looked up from germline, CDR1 is SEHNR and CDR2 is FQNEAQ (reference sequence). The CDR3, as DNA: TGTGCCAGCAGCTTAGGGGCGAATGAGCAGTTCTTC. Translated: CASSLGANEQFF.

The rearrangement uses TRBV4-1 and TRBJ1-5; unclear D gene. Trimming shortened V by 0 bases and J by 0 bases, and 9 bases separated the two germline ends. Germline CDR1 is MGHRA and CDR2 is YSYEKL. The CDR3 runs 16 residues. The CDR3 region has the DNA TGCGCCAGCAGCCAAGAAGCCGTAAATAGCAATCAGCCCCAGCATTTT. Protein product: CASSQEAVNSNQPQHF.